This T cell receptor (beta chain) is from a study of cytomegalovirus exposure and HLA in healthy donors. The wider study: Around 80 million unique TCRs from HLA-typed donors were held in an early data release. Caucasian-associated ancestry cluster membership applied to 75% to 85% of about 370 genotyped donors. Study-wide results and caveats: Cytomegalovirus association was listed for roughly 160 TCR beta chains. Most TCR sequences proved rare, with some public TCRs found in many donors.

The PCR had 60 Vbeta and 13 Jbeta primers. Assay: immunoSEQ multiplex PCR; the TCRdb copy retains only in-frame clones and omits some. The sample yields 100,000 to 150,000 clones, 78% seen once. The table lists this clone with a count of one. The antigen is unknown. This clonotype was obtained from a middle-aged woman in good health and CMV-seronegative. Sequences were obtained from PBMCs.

In DNA, the CDR3 is TGTGCCAGCAGCCTACAGGGGGCCAGACAGCCCCAGCATTTT. Translated, it gives CASSLQGARQPQHF. The V gene is TRBV5-6, the J gene TRBJ1-5, with 9 positions matching TRBD1. V shed 4 bases and J 7 bases; nucleotides not matched to a gene: 6. Germline V gives CDR1 SGHDT, CDR2 YYEEEE. There are 14 residues in the CDR3. Full variable domain (missing parts from reference TRBV5-6 and TRBJ1-5): DAGVTQSPTHLIKTRGQQVTLRCSPKSGHDTVSWYQQALGQGPQFIFQYYEEEERQRGNFPDRFSGHQFPNYSSELNVNALLLGDSALYLCASSLQGARQPQHFGDGTRLSIL.